The text below deals with one T cell receptor (beta chain). Its antigen is currently unknown. The entry originates in a study of T-cell memory formation after mild COVID-19. Study findings and constraints: Memory from before infection featured some responding clones, which suggests cross-reactive memory joined. Balance between CD4 and CD8 was seen in clones contracting day 15 to 85, and a CD4+ lean was seen in later expanders. Clones which contracted sat mainly in CM and EM if CD4+, and in EMRA if CD8+.

Germline V gene data show CDR1 as DFQATT and CDR2 as SNEGSKA (reference sequence). The length of the CDR3 is 13 residues. Deletions cut 3 bases from V and 5 bases from J, with 14 bases between. TCRdb fed the 5' RACE reads into MiXCR, producing one record per CDR3 protein. The profile covers a few hundred thousand distinct CDR3 sequences, with over 7% appearing a single time and 20% to 25% taken by the ten largest. The sequenced material came from PBMCs or a T cell subset sorted from them (not recorded which). The J gene is TRBJ2-7, the V gene TRBV20-1; D is uncertain. This clonotype originated in a man between 18 and 35 years old who had mild COVID-19 (a few samples of this study predate the infection). Cell type and time point are not known. For the CDR3, the DNA is TGCAGTGCTAGGTTCGGCAGCCTGGACGAGCAGTACTTC. It translates to CSARFGSLDEQYF.